Listed below are T cell receptor beta chains from one sample, sequenced in a study of blood T cell repertoires in COVID-19. Assay used: immunoSEQ multiplex PCR; TCRdb lists only in-frame clones, some missing. The sample holds over 40,000 clones; roughly nine tenths are singletons and the top ten take 25% to 35%. Sequencing input: peripheral blood. Receptors were obtained from a human donor in a cohort sampled during active COVID-19. CDR3s include the opening cysteine and the closing phenylalanine or tryptophan.

j_gene | v_gene | CDR3aa
TRBJ1-1 | TRBV28 | CASSSRGRAEAFF
TRBJ2-5 | TRBV7-2 | CASSSAGQGGETQYF
TRBJ2-7 | TRBV3-1/TRBV3-2 | CASSHRSGGGPYEQYF
TRBJ2-2 | TRBV7-3 | CASSLRTGGSTGELFF
TRBJ2-5 | TRBV7-8 | CASSLAWTSGGTQETQYF
TRBJ2-3 | TRBV11-3 | CASSLRQGMDTDTQYF
TRBJ1-5 | TRBV4-1 | CASSQDRSNQPQHF
TRBJ2-5 | TRBV7-2 | CASSAPGAGVRGTQYF
TRBJ2-2 | TRBV7-8 | CASSSRGERVNTGELFF
TRBJ2-3 | TRBV7-8 | CASSFSDTQYF
TRBJ2-3 | TRBV5-4 | CASRPGGAGTSDTQYF
TRBJ1-6 | TRBV27 | CASRDPGPGNSPLHF
TRBJ2-3 | TRBV15 | CATSRDPITGISTDTQYF
TRBJ2-3 | TRBV2 | CASSEARTGHYF
TRBJ2-2 | TRBV5-1 | CATTESWATGELFF
TRBJ1-5 | TRBV5-1 | CASSFDGGNQPQHF
TRBJ1-1 | TRBV7-8 | CASSFSQDSLGAFF
TRBJ1-1 | TRBV10-2 | CASSLAGGAGTEAFF
TRBJ2-1 | TRBV6-5 | CASSYSIRASGEQFF
TRBJ2-1 | TRBV5-4 | CASSSGGGAIRYNEQFF
TRBJ2-2 | TRBV19 | CASSIERLAGEPGELFF
TRBJ2-1 | TRBV18 | CASSPTGVEQFF
TRBJ1-2 | TRBV11-3 | CASSLSRGYGYTF
TRBJ2-7 | TRBV6-1 | CASSENARAWYEQYF
TRBJ2-5 | TRBV7-2 | CASSLNRGETQYF